This T cell receptor (beta chain) was captured in a study of blood T cell repertoires in COVID-19. Study background: T cells, B-cell-depleted T cells, or PBMCs supplied cDNA or gDNA.

V lost 0 bases, J lost 8 bases, and 10 bases lay in between. There are 13 residues in the CDR3. Germline CDR1 reads LGHNA; CDR2 reads YSLEER. Generated by immunoSEQ multiplex PCR, the TCRdb table keeps only in-frame clones and is missing some. The sample consists of fewer than 200,000 clones, about 83% of them appearing once. The chain carries TRBV4-3 and TRBJ1-1; no definite D call. Source material: peripheral blood. The receptor's source is a man aged 35-49 years who had recovered from COVID-19. The chain's CDR3 is CASSQDGGVEAFF. CDR3 DNA: TGCGCCAGCAGCCAAGATGGAGGCGTAGAAGCTTTCTTT.